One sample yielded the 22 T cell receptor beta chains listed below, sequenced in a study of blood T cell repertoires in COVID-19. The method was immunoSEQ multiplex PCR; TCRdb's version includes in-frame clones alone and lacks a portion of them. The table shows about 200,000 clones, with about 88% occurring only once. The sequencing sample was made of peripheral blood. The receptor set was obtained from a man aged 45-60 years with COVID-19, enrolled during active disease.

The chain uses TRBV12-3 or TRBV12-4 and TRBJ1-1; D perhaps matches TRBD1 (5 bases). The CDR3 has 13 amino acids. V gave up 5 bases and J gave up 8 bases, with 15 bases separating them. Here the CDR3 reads CASSRTIRQEAFF. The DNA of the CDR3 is TGTGCCAGCAGTCGTACTATCCGACAGGAAGCTTTCTTT.

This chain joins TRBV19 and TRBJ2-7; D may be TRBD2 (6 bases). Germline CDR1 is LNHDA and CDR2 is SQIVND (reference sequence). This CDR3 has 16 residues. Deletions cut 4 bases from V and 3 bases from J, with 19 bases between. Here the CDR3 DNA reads TGTGCCAGTAGTAGCAACTTGGGCTTGGAGGGCTACGAGCAGTACTTC. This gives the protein CASSSNLGLEGYEQYF. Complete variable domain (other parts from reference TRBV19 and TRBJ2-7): DGGITQSPKYLFRKEGQNVTLSCEQNLNHDAMYWYRQDPGQGLRLIYYSQIVNDFQKGDIAEGYSVSREKKESFPLTVTSAQKNPTAFYLCASSSNLGLEGYEQYFGPGTRLTVT.

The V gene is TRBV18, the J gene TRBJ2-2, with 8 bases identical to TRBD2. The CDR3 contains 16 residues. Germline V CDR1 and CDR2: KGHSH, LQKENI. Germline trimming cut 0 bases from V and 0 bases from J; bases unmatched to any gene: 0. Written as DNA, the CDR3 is TGTGCCAGCTCACCACCTAGCGGGACGAACACCGGGGAGCTGTTTTTT. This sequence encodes CASSPPSGTNTGELFF.

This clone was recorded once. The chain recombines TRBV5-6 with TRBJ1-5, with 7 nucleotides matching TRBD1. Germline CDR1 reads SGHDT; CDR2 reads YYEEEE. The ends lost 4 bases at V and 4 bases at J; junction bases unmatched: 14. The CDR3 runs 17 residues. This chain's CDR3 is CASSVQSWDSGNQPQHF. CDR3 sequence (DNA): TGTGCCAGCAGCGTCCAAAGTTGGGACAGTGGAAATCAGCCCCAGCATTTT.

The CDR3 nucleotides read TGTGCCAGCAGAACCCAGGGTGGGGCGAACACAGATACGCAGTATTTT. It codes for CASRTQGGANTDTQYF. The gene calls are TRBV27 and TRBJ2-3; perhaps TRBD1 as D (5 bases). The V end lost 6 bases, the J end lost 2 bases, and 18 bases lay between the germline ends. Germline V gene sequence: CDR1 MNHEY, CDR2 SMNVEV (reference sequence). The length of the CDR3 is 16 residues.

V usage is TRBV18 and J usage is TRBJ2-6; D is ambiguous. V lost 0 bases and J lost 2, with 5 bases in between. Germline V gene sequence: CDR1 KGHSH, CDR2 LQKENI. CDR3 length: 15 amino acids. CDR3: CASSPPSTGANVLTF. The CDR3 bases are TGTGCCAGCTCACCACCGTCCACTGGGGCCAACGTCCTGACTTTC.

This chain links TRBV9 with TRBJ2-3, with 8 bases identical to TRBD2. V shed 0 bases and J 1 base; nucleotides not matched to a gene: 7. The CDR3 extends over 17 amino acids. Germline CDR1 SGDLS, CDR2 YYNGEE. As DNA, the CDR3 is TGTGCCAGCAGCGTAGATCGGGGGGGCGGCGGCACAGATACGCAGTATTTT. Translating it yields CASSVDRGGGGTDTQYF.

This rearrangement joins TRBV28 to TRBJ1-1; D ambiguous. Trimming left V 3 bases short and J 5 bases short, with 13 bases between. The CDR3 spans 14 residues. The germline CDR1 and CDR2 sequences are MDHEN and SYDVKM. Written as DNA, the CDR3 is TGTGCCAGCAGTTTCGGAGGGAAGGGTACTGAAGCTTTCTTT. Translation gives CASSFGGKGTEAFF.

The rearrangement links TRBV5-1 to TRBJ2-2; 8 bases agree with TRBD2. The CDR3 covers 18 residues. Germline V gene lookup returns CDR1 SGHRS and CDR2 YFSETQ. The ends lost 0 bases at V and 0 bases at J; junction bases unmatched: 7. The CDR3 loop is CASSLVLAGNTNTGELFF. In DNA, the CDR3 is TGCGCCAGCAGCTTGGTTCTAGCGGGCAACACGAACACCGGGGAGCTGTTTTTT.

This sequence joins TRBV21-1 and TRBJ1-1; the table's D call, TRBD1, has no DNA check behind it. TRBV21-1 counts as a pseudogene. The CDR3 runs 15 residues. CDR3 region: CASSITPGQDTEAFF. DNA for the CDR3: TGTGCCAGCAGCATAACACCGGGACAGGACACTGAAGCTTTCTTT.

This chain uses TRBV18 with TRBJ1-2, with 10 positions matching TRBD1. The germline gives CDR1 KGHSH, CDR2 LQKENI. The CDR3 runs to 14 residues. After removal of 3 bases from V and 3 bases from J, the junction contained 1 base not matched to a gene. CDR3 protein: CASSPGTGDYGYTF. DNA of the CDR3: TGTGCCAGCTCACCCGGGACAGGGGACTATGGCTACACCTTC.

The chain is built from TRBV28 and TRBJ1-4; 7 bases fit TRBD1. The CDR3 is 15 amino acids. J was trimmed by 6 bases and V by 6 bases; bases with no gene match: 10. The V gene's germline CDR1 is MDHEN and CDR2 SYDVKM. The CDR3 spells CASSTEGADDEKLFF. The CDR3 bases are TGTGCCAGCAGCACCGAGGGGGCGGATGATGAAAAACTGTTTTTT.

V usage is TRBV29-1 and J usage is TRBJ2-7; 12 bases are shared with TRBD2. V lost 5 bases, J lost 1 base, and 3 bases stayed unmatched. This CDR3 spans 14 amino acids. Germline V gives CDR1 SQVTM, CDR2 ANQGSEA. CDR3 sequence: CSVLTSGGSYEQYF. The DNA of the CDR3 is TGCAGCGTTCTGACTAGCGGGGGTTCCTACGAGCAGTACTTC.

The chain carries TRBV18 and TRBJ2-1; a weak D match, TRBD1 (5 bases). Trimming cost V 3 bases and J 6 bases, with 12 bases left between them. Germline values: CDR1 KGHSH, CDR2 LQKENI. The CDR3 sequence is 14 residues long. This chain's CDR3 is CASSPRQTSNEQFF. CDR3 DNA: TGTGCCAGCTCACCGAGACAGACGAGCAATGAGCAGTTCTTC.

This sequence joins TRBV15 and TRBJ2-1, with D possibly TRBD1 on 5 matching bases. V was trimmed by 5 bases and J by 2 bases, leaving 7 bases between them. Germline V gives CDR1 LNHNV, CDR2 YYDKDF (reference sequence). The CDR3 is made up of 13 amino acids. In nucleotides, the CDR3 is TGTGCCACCAGCCCAGGGCCCTACAATGAGCAGTTCTTC. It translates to CATSPGPYNEQFF.

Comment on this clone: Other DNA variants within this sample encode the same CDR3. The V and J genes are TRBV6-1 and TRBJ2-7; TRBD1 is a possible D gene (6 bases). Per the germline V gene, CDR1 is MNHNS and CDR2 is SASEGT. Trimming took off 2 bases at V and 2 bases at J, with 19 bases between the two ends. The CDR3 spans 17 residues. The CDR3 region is CASSELGGPTLTYEQYF. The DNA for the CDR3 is TGTGCCAGCAGTGAACTAGGGGGACCAACATTGACCTACGAGCAGTACTTC.

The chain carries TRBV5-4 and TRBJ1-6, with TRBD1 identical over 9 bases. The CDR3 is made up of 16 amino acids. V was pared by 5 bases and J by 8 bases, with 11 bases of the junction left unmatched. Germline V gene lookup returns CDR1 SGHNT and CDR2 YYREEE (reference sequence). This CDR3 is CASRSRTGDGHSPLHF. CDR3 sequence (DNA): TGTGCCAGCAGATCGAGGACAGGGGATGGGCATTCACCCCTCCACTTT.

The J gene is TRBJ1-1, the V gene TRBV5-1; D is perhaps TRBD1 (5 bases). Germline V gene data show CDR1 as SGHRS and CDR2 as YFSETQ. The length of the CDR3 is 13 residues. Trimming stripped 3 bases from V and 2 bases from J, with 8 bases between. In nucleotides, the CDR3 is TGCGCCAGCAGCTCTACAGGTAACACTGAAGCTTTCTTT. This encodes CASSSTGNTEAFF.

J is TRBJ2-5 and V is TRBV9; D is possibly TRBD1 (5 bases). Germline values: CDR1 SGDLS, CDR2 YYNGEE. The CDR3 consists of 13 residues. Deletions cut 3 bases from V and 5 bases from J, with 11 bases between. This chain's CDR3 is CASSENKGETQYF. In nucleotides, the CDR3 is TGTGCCAGCAGCGAAAATAAGGGGGAGACCCAGTACTTC.

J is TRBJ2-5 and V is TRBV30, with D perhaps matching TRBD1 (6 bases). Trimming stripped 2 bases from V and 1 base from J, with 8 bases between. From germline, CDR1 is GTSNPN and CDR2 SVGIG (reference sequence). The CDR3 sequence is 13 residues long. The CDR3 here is CAWSPGAQETQYF. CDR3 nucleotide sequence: TGTGCCTGGAGTCCAGGGGCCCAAGAGACCCAGTACTTC.

CDR3 loop: CASGVSGSYEQYF. CDR3 DNA sequence: TGTGCCAGTGGTGTGAGCGGCTCCTACGAGCAGTACTTC. The chain is built from TRBV19 and TRBJ2-7; D may be TRBD2 (5 bases). Per the germline V gene, CDR1 is LNHDA and CDR2 is SQIVND (reference sequence). Trimming stripped 8 bases from V and 0 bases from J, with 11 bases between. The CDR3 runs 13 residues.

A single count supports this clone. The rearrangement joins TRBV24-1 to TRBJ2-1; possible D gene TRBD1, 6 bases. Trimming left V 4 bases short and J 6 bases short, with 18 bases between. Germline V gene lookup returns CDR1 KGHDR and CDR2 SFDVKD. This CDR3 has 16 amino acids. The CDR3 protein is CATSDSRGRGPNEQFF. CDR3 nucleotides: TGTGCCACCAGTGACTCTAGGGGCAGGGGACCCAATGAGCAGTTCTTC.